This entry lists 23 T cell receptor beta chains sequenced from one sample in a study of blood T cell repertoires in COVID-19. The data were produced by immunoSEQ multiplex PCR, yet TCRdb's version contains in-frame clones alone and is incomplete. The data contain about 130,000 clones, 75% to 90% of them seen just once; the ten biggest clones take up approximately 20%. The sample comprised peripheral blood. These receptors were collected from a woman aged 50 to 60 who had recovered from COVID-19.

There are a few counts of this clone. The chain combines TRBV5-5 with TRBJ1-4; D uncertain. Germline CDR1 and CDR2: SGHKS and YYEKEE (reference sequence). This CDR3 has 12 residues. The V end was cut by 0 bases, the J end by 8 bases, with 5 bases between. CDR3 protein: CASSLGGEKLFF. Here the CDR3 DNA reads TGTGCCAGCAGCTTGGGAGGGGAAAAACTGTTTTTT.

The V and J genes are TRBV6-5 and TRBJ2-1; TRBD2 agrees at 8 bases. There are 16 residues in the CDR3. The V gene end was trimmed by 4 bases and the J gene end by 4 bases; junction bases not matched to a gene: 9. Germline CDR1 and CDR2: MNHEY and SVGAGI. The CDR3 region is CASSFTSGGWYNEQFF. DNA for the CDR3: TGTGCCAGCAGTTTCACTAGCGGAGGGTGGTACAATGAGCAGTTCTTC.

The V and J genes are TRBV10-3 and TRBJ1-1; 12 bases fit TRBD1. CDR3 size: 14 residues. Trimming cost V 4 bases and J 5 bases; bases outside gene matches: 2. The V gene's germline CDR1 is ENHRY and CDR2 SYGVKD. CDR3 in amino acids: CAISGDRGRTEAFF. In nucleotides, the CDR3 is TGTGCCATCAGTGGGGACAGGGGGCGGACTGAAGCTTTCTTT.

V and J are TRBV5-1 and TRBJ2-5; no definite D call. V was pared by 2 bases and J by 5 bases, with 4 bases between. This CDR3 has 11 residues. Germline V CDR1 and CDR2: SGHRS, YFSETQ. The CDR3 sequence is CASSFMETQYF. The CDR3 nucleotides read TGCGCCAGCAGCTTCATGGAGACCCAGTACTTC.

This chain joins TRBV18 and TRBJ1-3; D is possibly TRBD1 (6 bases). CDR1 is KGHSH and CDR2 is LQKENI in the germline V gene. V lost 2 bases, J lost 0 bases, and 11 bases lay in between. This CDR3 has 16 amino acids. The CDR3 DNA reads TGTGCCAGCTCACCATCACAGGGCGCCTCTGGAAACACCATATATTTT. Its translation: CASSPSQGASGNTIYF.

This chain connects TRBV6-5 to TRBJ2-7, with a tentative D call TRBD2 (5 bases). CDR1 MNHEY and CDR2 SVGAGI come from the germline V gene. V shed 0 bases and J shed 1 base, with 10 bases lying between them. The length of the CDR3 is 15 residues. CDR3 sequence (DNA): TGTGCCAGCAGTTACTCGGGATGGGAGTCCTACGAGCAGTACTTC. Amino acids: CASSYSGWESYEQYF.

The chain links TRBV5-4 to TRBJ2-2, with 8 positions matching TRBD1. The germline V gene has CDR1 SGHNT and CDR2 YYREEE (reference sequence). The CDR3 sequence is 15 residues long. Unmatched junction bases numbered 1, after V lost 2 bases and J lost 1 base. In DNA, the CDR3 is TGTGCCAGCAGCTTCGGGACAGGGAACACCGGGGAGCTGTTTTTT. Translating gives CASSFGTGNTGELFF.

J is TRBJ2-3 and V is TRBV6-5, with unresolved D. This CDR3 has 11 residues. Trimming left V 6 bases short and J 6 bases short, with 7 bases between. The V gene's germline CDR1 is MNHEY and CDR2 SVGAGI. The CDR3 region has the DNA TGTGCCAGCAGGACGAGGGATACGCAGTATTTT. Translating gives CASRTRDTQYF.

This clone was recorded a few times. The chain couples TRBV5-5 to TRBJ1-1, with D perhaps TRBD1 (5 bases). Looked up from germline, CDR1 is SGHKS and CDR2 is YYEKEE (reference sequence). The CDR3 loop spans 17 amino acids. Deletions cut 2 bases from V and 5 bases from J, with 22 bases between. CDR3 coding DNA: TGTGCCAGCAGCTTTAGAACTTACGTGGGCAGGGCGACTGAAGCTTTCTTT. Its translation is CASSFRTYVGRATEAFF.

The chain joins TRBV6-5 to TRBJ2-7, with TRBD1 identical over 8 bases. Germline V gives CDR1 MNHEY, CDR2 SVGAGI. The ends lost 9 bases at V and 2 bases at J; junction bases unmatched: 3. CDR3 length: 12 residues. The CDR3 reads CASGQGPYEQYF. For the CDR3, the DNA is TGTGCCAGTGGACAGGGTCCCTACGAGCAGTACTTC.

This clone was detected only once. V and J are TRBV2 and TRBJ2-3; 9 positions agree with TRBD2. There are 15 residues in the CDR3. Looked up from germline, CDR1 is SNHLY and CDR2 is FYNNEI. The trim removed 6 bases at V and 2 bases at J, leaving 6 bases unmatched. The CDR3 DNA is TGTGCCAGCAGGGAATGGGGACTAGCCACAGATACGCAGTATTTT. Its protein is CASREWGLATDTQYF.

This clone was observed at least ten times. The chain combines TRBV2 with TRBJ2-2; 9 nucleotides align to TRBD2. V lost 5 bases, J lost 6 bases, and 10 bases stayed unmatched. The CDR3 spans 16 residues. The germline CDR1 and CDR2 sequences are SNHLY and FYNNEI. The CDR3 region has the DNA TGTGCCAGCAGTAAAAAAAGCGGGGGGATTTCCGGGGAGCTGTTTTTT. It translates to CASSKKSGGISGELFF.

The rearrangement links TRBV7-9 to TRBJ2-1; TRBD1 aligns across 7 bases. Germline CDR1 and CDR2: SEHNR and FQNEAQ (reference sequence). This CDR3 is built from 15 residues. Trimming at V came to 5 bases and at J to 8 bases, leaving 12 bases not matched to a gene. Written as DNA, the CDR3 is TGTGCCAGCAGCCGAGACGTACAGGGGTGGGATGAGCAGTTCTTC. It codes for CASSRDVQGWDEQFF.

This chain connects TRBV4-1 to TRBJ1-1; D possibly corresponds to TRBD1 (6 bases). Trimming removed 3 bases from V and 5 bases from J, with 19 bases in between. In germline, CDR1 is MGHRA, CDR2 YSYEKL. This CDR3 comprises 16 residues. CDR3 nucleotide sequence: TGCGCCAGCAGCCACTGGACCGCAGGGGTTTCGACTGAAGCTTTCTTT. Protein sequence: CASSHWTAGVSTEAFF.

The CDR3 is CASSMTGNQPQHF. Written as DNA, the CDR3 is TGTGCCAGCAGCATGACAGGGAATCAGCCCCAGCATTTT. V is TRBV6-5 and J is TRBJ1-5; 7 nucleotides align to TRBD1. The germline V gene has CDR1 MNHEY and CDR2 SVGAGI. The CDR3 is 13 residues long. The J segment lost 4 bases and the V segment lost 6 bases, leaving 3 bases of the junction unmatched.

CDR3 sequence (DNA): TGTGCCAGTAGTGGGCTAGCGGGGGTAGATGAGCAGTTCTTC. It codes for CASSGLAGVDEQFF. The J gene is TRBJ2-1, the V gene TRBV19; TRBD2 matches at 10 bases. Germline trimming cut 5 bases from V and 8 bases from J; bases unmatched to any gene: 6. The CDR3 consists of 14 residues. CDR1 and CDR2 (germline): LNHDA, SQIVND (reference sequence).

This clone was observed a few times. The genes are TRBV9 and TRBJ2-1; no firm D call. The CDR3 is made up of 15 amino acids. The V and J ends lost 4 bases and 6 bases respectively, with 17 bases between them. Germline V gene data show CDR1 as SGDLS and CDR2 as YYNGEE. CDR3 coding DNA: TGTGCCAGCAGCTATCTCGGGTCGGCTGGCAATGAGCAGTTCTTC. It translates to CASSYLGSAGNEQFF.

The chain employs TRBV7-9 and TRBJ1-1; tentative D call: TRBD1 (5 bases). This CDR3 spans 14 amino acids. Germline loops: CDR1 SEHNR, CDR2 FQNEAQ (reference sequence). V shed 5 bases and J shed 5 bases, with 15 bases lying between them. CDR3 nucleotide sequence: TGTGCCAGCAGCCAATGGACCCAGGGAACTGAAGCTTTCTTT. Protein sequence: CASSQWTQGTEAFF.

This chain connects TRBV6-6 to TRBJ2-3; possibly TRBD2 for D (6 bases). V shed 0 bases and J shed 5 bases, with 12 bases lying between them. Germline lookup yields CDR1 MNHNY and CDR2 SVGAGI (reference sequence). The CDR3 loop spans 15 amino acids. The CDR3 reads CASSYSSPGEDTQYF. In nucleotides, the CDR3 is TGTGCCAGCAGTTACTCGTCTCCGGGGGAAGATACGCAGTATTTT.

The rearrangement joins TRBV10-1 to TRBJ1-1; TRBD1 is a possible D gene (5 bases). V shed 5 bases and J shed 1 base, with 20 bases lying between them. This CDR3 spans 17 amino acids. Germline V CDR1 and CDR2: WNHNN, SYGVQD (reference sequence). CDR3 region: CASSIPQAPGGNTEAFF. CDR3 sequence (DNA): TGCGCCAGCAGTATCCCACAGGCCCCGGGTGGGAACACTGAAGCTTTCTTT.

The gene calls are TRBV2 and TRBJ1-4, with 8 bases lining up with TRBD1. Germline-derived CDR1 and CDR2 are SNHLY and FYNNEI. The junction had 10 bases not matched to a gene; V was cut back by 9 bases and J by 7 bases. This CDR3 has 14 residues. The CDR3 loop reads CASGPQGAVEKLFF. DNA of the CDR3: TGTGCCAGTGGACCTCAGGGGGCGGTTGAAAAACTGTTTTTT.

The chain combines TRBV7-7 with TRBJ1-3; no clear D. The germline V and J ends were trimmed by 1 base and 0 bases, with 10 bases remaining between them. The germline CDR1 and CDR2 sequences are SSHAT and FNYEAQ (reference sequence). The length of the CDR3 is 16 residues. CDR3 sequence (DNA): TGTGCCAGCAGCTTAGGGCCACCCCGCTCTGGAAACACCATATATTTT. This translates into CASSLGPPRSGNTIYF.

The rearrangement links TRBV11-3 to TRBJ2-2, with D perhaps matching TRBD2 (6 bases). This CDR3 has 17 residues. V was shortened by 4 bases and J by 6 bases, with 21 bases between the two germline ends. The germline gives CDR1 SGHNT, CDR2 YENEEA. The CDR3 DNA follows: TGTGCCAGCAGCTCGAACGGGGGTGGGGATCCCCCCGGGGAGCTGTTTTTT. This encodes CASSSNGGGDPPGELFF.